One and the same sample provided the 28 T cell receptor beta chains below, sequenced in a study of metastatic and nonmetastatic thyroid tumors. MiXCR was used by TCRdb to re-call the PCR reads. This table holds roughly 14,000 clones, about 35% found once. Every patient was untreated before thyroid surgery. Source material: tumor tissue. Receptors were obtained from a male donor with papillary thyroid cancer or a benign thyroid nodule (not recorded which). Some clones in this sample may be carry-over from other donors' samples.

This clone was seen at least ten times. The chain joins TRBV19 to TRBJ2-2; D is unresolved. The CDR3 consists of 16 residues. The V gene's germline CDR1 is LNHDA and CDR2 SQIVND (reference sequence). The V and J ends lost 5 bases and 0 bases respectively, with 13 bases between them. In DNA form, the CDR3 reads TGTGCCAGTAGTCTCCCGACGGGCGCGAACACCGGGGAGCTGTTTTTT. Its translation is CASSLPTGANTGELFF.

The chain joins TRBV27 to TRBJ2-7; TRBD1 matches at 8 bases. Per the germline V gene, CDR1 is MNHEY and CDR2 is SMNVEV (reference sequence). V lost 6 bases, J lost 7 bases, and 8 bases stayed unmatched. CDR3 size: 13 residues. This chain's CDR3 is CASRMGQEGEQYF. CDR3 DNA sequence: TGTGCCAGCAGGATGGGACAGGAGGGTGAGCAGTACTTC.

This clone occurred many times. The chain is built from TRBV20-1 and TRBJ2-5; D is uncertain. The germline gives CDR1 DFQATT, CDR2 SNEGSKA (reference sequence). Trimming took off 4 bases at V and 2 bases at J, with 17 bases between the two ends. The CDR3 has 15 residues. Here the CDR3 reads CSAIDWVLGQETQYF. In nucleotides, the CDR3 is TGCAGTGCTATAGACTGGGTTCTTGGGCAAGAGACCCAGTACTTC.

The V gene is TRBV20-1, the J gene TRBJ2-3; TRBD2 matches at 7 bases. CDR1 and CDR2 (germline): DFQATT, SNEGSKA (reference sequence). This CDR3 has 14 residues. The V segment lost 3 bases and the J segment 8 bases; nucleotides outside the gene matches: 11. The CDR3 DNA reads as TGCAGTGCTAGCCAACTAGCGCGTGGGGCTACGCAGTATTTT. Protein sequence: CSASQLARGATQYF.

This chain joins TRBV11-2 and TRBJ2-7, with 8 bases fitting TRBD1. With 3 bases clipped from V and 5 bases from J, the junction kept 12 bases outside the gene matches. The CDR3 runs 16 residues. CDR1 is SGHAT, CDR2 FQNNGV, per germline. CDR3 nucleotide sequence: TGTGCCAGCAGCTTCCCTCCGGTGACAGGGGTAGACGAGCAGTACTTC. This sequence encodes CASSFPPVTGVDEQYF.

Notes on this clone: This may arise from a read error, as a much more abundant clone is one base away. J is TRBJ2-7 and V is TRBV20-1, with TRBD1 matching 8 bases. Per the germline V gene, CDR1 is DFQATT and CDR2 is SNEGSKA (reference sequence). This CDR3 has 13 residues. CDR3 nucleotide sequence: TGCAGTGCCCTACCGGGACAGGAGTTCGAGCAGCACTTC. Protein: CSALPGQEFEQHF.

This clone has more than one count but fewer than ten. The chain has TRBV6-5 and TRBJ1-5, with D unresolved. Germline V gives CDR1 MNHEY, CDR2 SVGAGI. Deletions cut 0 bases from V and 4 bases from J, with 10 bases between. This CDR3 has 15 residues. CDR3 nucleotides: TGTGCCAGCAGTTACTCGGTTCTAGGTAATCAGCCCCAGCATTTT. This sequence encodes CASSYSVLGNQPQHF.

This clone was counted only a few times. The chain uses TRBV10-2 and TRBJ2-7; D perhaps matches TRBD2 (5 bases). This CDR3 is 15 amino acids long. Trimming took 2 bases from V and 5 from J, leaving 16 bases between them. The germline CDR1 and CDR2 sequences are WSHSY and SAAADI. CDR3 sequence reads: CASSEVFSGANEQYF. CDR3 DNA sequence: TGCGCCAGCAGTGAGGTCTTCAGCGGTGCGAACGAGCAGTACTTC.

This clone was seen more than once but under ten times. The chain is built from TRBV12-3 or TRBV12-4 and TRBJ2-7; D remains ambiguous. The CDR3 runs 12 residues. V shed 6 bases and J shed 4 bases, with 10 bases lying between them. CDR3 region: CASSPFGYEQYF. CDR3 sequence (DNA): TGTGCCAGCAGCCCCTTTGGATACGAGCAGTACTTC.

Judged by abundance, this clone is medium-sized. This sequence joins TRBV19 and TRBJ1-2; no definite D call. Trimming removed 9 bases at V and 4 bases at J, with 15 bases between. The CDR3 spans 13 residues. Looked up from germline, CDR1 is LNHDA and CDR2 is SQIVND (reference sequence). The CDR3 loop reads CASREGRGYGYTF. The CDR3 region has the DNA TGTGCCAGCCGCGAGGGTCGGGGCTATGGCTACACCTTC.

The chain joins TRBV2 to TRBJ2-7; 7 bases agree with TRBD2. This CDR3 has 12 amino acids. V was pared by 7 bases and J by 0 bases, with 0 bases of the junction left unmatched. Per the germline V gene, CDR1 is SNHLY and CDR2 is FYNNEI. The CDR3, as DNA: TGTGCCAGCAAGCGGGGCTCCTACGAGCAGTACTTC. Its translation is CASKRGSYEQYF.

This clone was observed at least ten times. The rearrangement uses TRBV7-2 and TRBJ1-4, with 7 bases matching TRBD1. Germline lookup yields CDR1 SGHTA and CDR2 FQGNSA. The CDR3 sequence is 16 residues long. J lost 7 bases, V lost 5 bases, and 13 bases had no gene match. The CDR3 DNA is TGTGCCAGCAGCCCCGGGACAGCTGGAGTTGGTGAAAAACTGTTTTTT. Protein sequence: CASSPGTAGVGEKLFF.

This clone showed up many times. The chain has TRBV20-1 and TRBJ2-3; D tentatively fits TRBD1 or TRBD2 (5 bases each). Germline V gene lookup returns CDR1 DFQATT and CDR2 SNEGSKA (reference sequence). This CDR3 has 15 residues. V lost 3 bases and J 3 bases, leaving 16 bases between the germline ends. The CDR3 protein is CSASVYGGRTDTQYF. The CDR3 nucleotides are TGCAGTGCTAGTGTATATGGGGGAAGGACAGATACGCAGTATTTT.

The chain couples TRBV18 to TRBJ2-7; the D gene could be TRBD1 or TRBD2 (7 bases each). CDR3 length: 14 residues. Germline loops: CDR1 KGHSH, CDR2 LQKENI. Deletions cut 1 base from V and 4 bases from J, with 11 bases between. The CDR3 here is CASSPRQGGYEQYF. In DNA form, the CDR3 reads TGTGCCAGCTCACCACGGCAGGGGGGGTACGAGCAGTACTTC.

The gene calls are TRBV5-1 and TRBJ1-1; 7 bases align to TRBD1. The germline CDR1 and CDR2 sequences are SGHRS and YFSETQ. The junction had 3 bases not matched to a gene; V was cut back by 0 bases and J by 1 base. The CDR3 length is 15 residues. The CDR3 coding sequence is TGCGCCAGCAGCTTGGGACAGGGCTCGAACACTGAAGCTTTCTTT. Amino acids: CASSLGQGSNTEAFF.

The V and J genes are TRBV6-1 and TRBJ1-3; D uncertain. The CDR3 has 15 amino acids. Germline CDR1 and CDR2: MNHNS and SASEGT. V lost 6 bases, J lost 0 bases, and 12 bases lay in between. The CDR3: CASSPTASSGNTIYF. The DNA for the CDR3 is TGTGCCAGCAGCCCGACGGCGAGCTCTGGAAACACCATATATTTT.

This clone was counted ten times or more. V gene TRBV29-1 combines with J gene TRBJ1-2; D is uncertain. V dropped 5 bases and J dropped 6 bases, with 13 bases sitting between them. Germline assignment: CDR1 SQVTM and CDR2 ANQGSEA. The CDR3 runs 12 residues. This CDR3 is CSVSAGTHGYTF. The CDR3 coding sequence is TGCAGCGTTTCCGCCGGAACTCATGGCTACACCTTC.

The chain uses TRBV28 and TRBJ1-1; D is possibly TRBD1 (5 bases). V was trimmed by 10 bases and J by 10 bases, leaving 25 bases between them. CDR3 length: 14 residues. Germline assignment: CDR1 MDHEN and CDR2 SYDVKM. The CDR3 DNA follows: TGTGCCACCCACCTACCCTCCATGAACACAGGAGCTTTCTTT. It codes for CATHLPSMNTGAFF.

With regard to this clone: The junction departs from the called germline gene at one end, perhaps through a read error. V usage is TRBV5-1 and J usage is TRBJ1-1; D not resolved. Germline V CDR1 and CDR2: SGHRS, YFSETQ. CDR3 length: 14 residues. The CDR3 nucleotides read TGCGCCATCAGCAAATTCGACAAGAACACAGAAGCTTTCTTT. It specifies CAISKFDKNTEAFF.

This rearrangement joins TRBV5-6 to TRBJ1-1; 8 bases match TRBD1. After removal of 4 bases from V and 1 base from J, the junction contained 9 bases not matched to a gene. Germline CDR1 SGHDT, CDR2 YYEEEE. The CDR3 has 16 residues. The chain's CDR3 is CASSRLGTGKNTEAFF. CDR3 bases: TGTGCCAGCAGCCGGTTAGGGACAGGAAAGAACACTGAAGCTTTCTTT.

The chain recombines TRBV28 with TRBJ2-5, with D possibly TRBD2 on 6 matching bases. The V end lost 6 bases, the J end lost 5 bases, and 28 bases lay between the germline ends. This CDR3 is built from 18 residues. Germline CDR1 MDHEN, CDR2 SYDVKM. The DNA for the CDR3 is TGTGCCAGCAGCCCCGGGACTTGGGGTCTACCTGCGTCGGAGACCCAGTACTTC. It codes for CASSPGTWGLPASETQYF.

This clone is labeled as medium-sized (0.01 to 0.1%). The chain has TRBV6-1 and TRBJ1-3, with D maybe TRBD1 (6 bases). This CDR3 has 15 residues. Germline V gene data show CDR1 as MNHNS and CDR2 as SASEGT. Trimming left V 7 bases short and J 0 bases short, with 13 bases between. CDR3 sequence: CASKKGVYSGNTIYF. DNA for the CDR3: TGTGCCAGCAAAAAGGGGGTCTACTCTGGAAACACCATATATTTT.

By proportion, this clone is large (0.1 to 1%). V is TRBV12-3 or TRBV12-4 and J is TRBJ2-1, with no clear D. This CDR3 comprises 12 residues. The ends were cut back, 3 bases at V and 6 bases at J, with 6 bases in the middle. Here the CDR3 reads CASSLLRNEQFF. CDR3 DNA: TGTGCCAGCAGTTTGCTACGCAATGAGCAGTTCTTC.

This clone was seen many times. This rearrangement joins TRBV5-6 to TRBJ2-2, with D unclear. Trimming pared 2 bases from V and 4 bases from J, leaving 12 bases between. Germline V gives CDR1 SGHDT, CDR2 YYEEEE. CDR3 length: 15 residues. CDR3 residues: CASSLARLVTGELFF. Here the CDR3 DNA reads TGTGCCAGCAGCTTAGCACGGCTTGTCACCGGGGAGCTGTTTTTT.

This clone was counted between two and nine times. The chain recombines TRBV29-1 with TRBJ2-7; 8 bases map to TRBD1. This CDR3 contains 13 residues. Germline assignment: CDR1 SQVTM and CDR2 ANQGSEA. With 5 bases clipped from V and 5 bases from J, the junction kept 8 bases outside the gene matches. CDR3 nucleotide sequence: TGCAGCGTTCGGGACAGGCGTTCCCACGAGCAGTACTTC. Protein: CSVRDRRSHEQYF.

This clone appeared many times. V and J are TRBV20-1 and TRBJ1-2; D is ambiguous. Germline CDR1 DFQATT, CDR2 SNEGSKA (reference sequence). V was clipped by 0 bases and J by 3 bases, with 14 bases between them. This CDR3 has 15 residues. CDR3 sequence: CSARDPSGIDYGYTF. CDR3 DNA: TGCAGTGCTAGAGATCCGAGTGGGATCGACTATGGCTACACCTTC.

The sample holds many counts of this clone. J is TRBJ1-6 and V is TRBV7-8, with D uncertain. Germline CDR1 and CDR2: SGHVS and FQNEAQ. The CDR3 covers 14 residues. Trimming removed 4 bases at V and 5 bases at J, with 9 bases between. DNA for the CDR3: TGTGCCAGCAGCTACGTCTCAGATAATTCACCCCTCCACTTT. It codes for CASSYVSDNSPLHF.

This sequence joins TRBV11-1 and TRBJ1-2; D remains unclear. Germline values: CDR1 SGHAT, CDR2 FQDESV (reference sequence). V was pared by 5 bases and J by 1 base, with 17 bases between. The CDR3 runs 16 residues. The CDR3 protein is CASSPLRRSVNYGYTF. Written as DNA, the CDR3 is TGTGCCAGCAGCCCCCTTCGACGAAGTGTTAACTATGGCTACACCTTC.